This entry describes one T cell receptor (beta chain). Its specificity is unknown. Healthy HIV-negative adults with no recent acute infections or vaccinations were recruited as donors. The test was conducted at deep level. Over several immunoSEQ plates, each subset's genomic DNA was distributed in even portions. Only in-frame clones appear in the TCRdb table, and some are missing; sequencing was by immunoSEQ multiplex PCR. The sample holds roughly 510,000 clones; approximately 79% are singletons and the top ten take approximately 12%. The source of the sample is a study of shared clonotypes between healthy human individuals. General observations from the study: Depth of sequencing was expected to influence donor clonotype sharing.

This CDR3 is 13 amino acids long. Germline V CDR1 and CDR2: SGHRS, YFSETQ. V was trimmed by 1 base and J by 8 bases, leaving 10 bases between them. The rearrangement links TRBV5-1 to TRBJ2-1, with D maybe TRBD2 (6 bases). The sequencing input was PBMCs. The receptor comes from a woman in her 40s in good health. Some clones in this sample may be carry-over from other donors' samples. CDR3 residues: CASSLSPGDEQFF. The CDR3, as DNA: TGCGCCAGCAGCTTGAGTCCGGGGGATGAGCAGTTCTTC.